One and the same sample provided the 32 T cell receptor beta chains below, sequenced in a study of OX40 agonist ivuxolimab in advanced cancers. The protocol was immunoSEQ multiplex PCR, while the TCRdb copy is restricted to in-frame clones and leaves out a portion. Counted here are about 69,000 clones, 89% occurring once; the ten biggest clones make up 4% to 4.5%. This specimen consisted of CD4+ or CD8+ T cells sorted from blood, obtained in a trial of the OX40 agonist ivuxolimab. Source of these receptors: an adult with an advanced solid tumor such as melanoma, head and neck, liver or kidney cancer.

The chain uses TRBV28 and TRBJ2-1; 11 positions match TRBD2. The V and J ends lost 5 bases and 8 bases, in that order; junction bases with no gene match: 8. Germline V gives CDR1 MDHEN, CDR2 SYDVKM. This CDR3 is built from 15 residues. The CDR3 DNA is TGTGCCAGCAGTCTTTCCGGACTAGCGGGTTATGAGCAGTTCTTC. It encodes CASSLSGLAGYEQFF.

This chain links TRBV2 with TRBJ2-7; 7 nucleotides line up with TRBD2. Per the germline V gene, CDR1 is SNHLY and CDR2 is FYNNEI. The CDR3 is made up of 12 amino acids. The V segment lost 8 bases and the J segment 3 bases; nucleotides outside the gene matches: 4. The CDR3 DNA reads TGTGCCAGCGGGGGGGACTACTACGAGCAGTACTTC. It yields the protein CASGGDYYEQYF.

V is TRBV5-8 and J is TRBJ2-7, with TRBD1 identical over 7 bases. CDR3 length: 13 residues. J was trimmed by 5 bases and V by 4 bases; bases with no gene match: 6. The germline V gene encodes CDR1 SGHTS and CDR2 YDEGEE. DNA of the CDR3: TGTGCCAGCAGCCCGACAGGGCTGAACGAGCAGTACTTC. The encoded protein is CASSPTGLNEQYF.

The chain combines TRBV5-1 with TRBJ1-3; D is undetermined. The V end was cut by 6 bases, the J end by 0 bases, with 13 bases between. CDR3 length: 15 amino acids. The germline V gene encodes CDR1 SGHRS and CDR2 YFSETQ. The CDR3: CASTLSTSSGNTIYF. CDR3 DNA sequence: TGCGCCAGCACACTGTCGACCAGCTCTGGAAACACCATATATTTT.

The rearrangement uses TRBV18 and TRBJ1-5; tentative D call: TRBD1 (6 bases). Germline CDR1 is KGHSH and CDR2 is LQKENI. The CDR3 has 15 residues. V dropped 2 bases and J dropped 3 bases, with 11 bases sitting between them. CDR3 DNA: TGTGCCAGCTCACCAATCACAGGGACCAATCAGCCCCAGCATTTT. It translates to CASSPITGTNQPQHF.

The genes are TRBV7-8 and TRBJ2-7; 9 bases match TRBD1. The CDR3 runs 14 residues. Germline loops: CDR1 SGHVS, CDR2 FQNEAQ. Unmatched junction bases numbered 7, after V lost 5 bases and J lost 5 bases. CDR3 nucleotides: TGTGCCAGCAGCGTACGGGACAGGGTCCACGAGCAGTACTTC. Amino acid sequence: CASSVRDRVHEQYF.

V usage is TRBV19 and J usage is TRBJ2-5; D is unclear. This CDR3 region has 11 residues. Deletions cut 5 bases from V and 2 bases from J, with 3 bases between. Germline loops: CDR1 LNHDA, CDR2 SQIVND (reference sequence). The CDR3: CASSQQETQYF. The CDR3 DNA reads as TGTGCCAGTAGTCAACAAGAGACCCAGTACTTC.

The rearrangement uses TRBV19 and TRBJ1-5; the D gene is possibly TRBD1 (5 bases). Deletions cut 4 bases from V and 2 bases from J, with 15 bases between. The CDR3 consists of 16 residues. Germline assignment: CDR1 LNHDA and CDR2 SQIVND (reference sequence). The DNA of the CDR3 is TGTGCCAGTAGTAGCGGGACCGCTATGGGCAATCAGCCCCAGCATTTT. This gives the protein CASSSGTAMGNQPQHF.

This clone was seen once. V gene TRBV11-2 combines with J gene TRBJ2-3, with D unresolved. Trimming stripped 1 base from V and 4 bases from J, with 6 bases between. Per the germline V gene, CDR1 is SGHAT and CDR2 is FQNNGV. This CDR3 contains 13 residues. CDR3 protein: CASSLAGADTQYF. CDR3 bases: TGTGCCAGCAGCTTAGCTGGGGCAGATACGCAGTATTTT.

The V gene is TRBV19, the J gene TRBJ2-7, with 7 bases that match TRBD2. J gave up 2 bases and V 7 bases, and 11 bases lay outside the gene matches. Germline assignment: CDR1 LNHDA and CDR2 SQIVND (reference sequence). This CDR3 region has 15 residues. Here the CDR3 DNA reads TGTGCCAGTACCCTCTCTAGCGGAACCACCTACGAGCAGTACTTC. It encodes CASTLSSGTTYEQYF. The full variable domain, with the rest looked up from reference TRBV19 and TRBJ2-7, is DGGITQSPKYLFRKEGQNVTLSCEQNLNHDAMYWYRQDPGQGLRLIYYSQIVNDFQKGDIAEGYSVSREKKESFPLTVTSAQKNPTAFYLCASTLSSGTTYEQYFGPGTRLTVT.

The CDR3 DNA sequence: TGCGCCAGCAGCCAAGGGACTAGCGGGAGTGGTGAGCAGTTCTTC. Amino acids: CASSQGTSGSGEQFF. The chain links TRBV4-3 to TRBJ2-1; 13 bases are a match to TRBD2. V was pared by 1 base and J by 9 bases, with 3 bases of the junction left unmatched. This CDR3 has 15 residues. Germline loops: CDR1 LGHNA, CDR2 YSLEER.

The CDR3 sequence: CARPGTGNYGYTF. In nucleotides, the CDR3 is TGTGCCAGGCCCGGGACAGGGAACTATGGCTACACCTTC. This chain joins TRBV6-5 and TRBJ1-2; 9 bases map to TRBD1. The CDR3 is 13 amino acids. Trimming removed 9 bases from V and 2 bases from J; junction bases left unmatched: 4. Germline assignment: CDR1 MNHEY and CDR2 SVGAGI.

CDR3 bases: TGTGCCAGCAGTCCCCGGACAGGCTGGAACACTGAAGCTTTCTTT. Protein sequence: CASSPRTGWNTEAFF. The rearrangement links TRBV6-6 to TRBJ1-1; 7 bases match TRBD1. Trimming cost V 5 bases and J 1 base; bases outside gene matches: 7. The germline V gene encodes CDR1 MNHNY and CDR2 SVGAGI (reference sequence). The CDR3 extends over 15 amino acids.

This chain uses TRBV28 with TRBJ1-3, with D hard to call. This CDR3 has 17 residues. The germline gives CDR1 MDHEN, CDR2 SYDVKM. Trimming took off 7 bases at V and 0 bases at J, with 19 bases between the two ends. The CDR3 spells CASTQRRLLYSGNTIYF. The CDR3 coding sequence is TGTGCCAGCACTCAACGTAGGCTCCTTTACTCTGGAAACACCATATATTTT. The complete variable domain, with remaining parts taken from reference TRBV28 and TRBJ1-3, reads DVKVTQSSRYLVKRTGEKVFLECVQDMDHENMFWYRQDPGLGLRLIYFSYDVKMKEKGDIPEGYSVSREKKERFSLILESASTNQTSMYLCASTQRRLLYSGNTIYFGEGSWLTVV.

This rearrangement joins TRBV7-2 to TRBJ2-6; the D is unclear. Per germline, CDR1 SGHTA and CDR2 FQGNSA. The CDR3 extends over 14 amino acids. The V end lost 8 bases, the J end lost 2 bases, and 10 bases lay between the germline ends. CDR3 protein: CASGRGAGANVLTF. The CDR3 DNA reads as TGTGCCAGCGGACGAGGCGCTGGGGCCAACGTCCTGACTTTC.

The chain recombines TRBV6-6 with TRBJ1-2, with D unresolved. Germline CDR1 and CDR2: MNHNY and SVGAGI (reference sequence). V shed 5 bases and J shed 4 bases, with 5 bases lying between them. The CDR3 has 11 amino acids. CDR3 region: CASSVGYGYTF. CDR3 nucleotide sequence: TGTGCCAGCAGTGTAGGCTATGGCTACACCTTC.

The J gene is TRBJ1-3, the V gene TRBV14; D is ambiguous. The germline V gene has CDR1 SGHDN and CDR2 FVKESK. The germline V and J ends were trimmed by 6 bases and 0 bases, with 6 bases remaining between them. CDR3 length: 13 residues. The CDR3 loop is CASSWSSGNTIYF. CDR3 bases: TGTGCCAGCAGTTGGAGCTCTGGAAACACCATATATTTT. Variable domain in full (rest from reference TRBV14 and TRBJ1-3): EAGVTQFPSHSVIEKGQTVTLRCDPISGHDNLYWYRRVMGKEIKFLLHFVKESKQDESGMPNNRFLAERTGGTYSTLKVQPAELEDSGVYFCASSWSSGNTIYFGEGSWLTVV.

The genes are TRBV7-2 and TRBJ1-1; 8 bases line up with TRBD1. V shed 1 base, J shed 6 bases, and the junction held 4 bases outside the gene matches. This CDR3 contains 14 residues. Germline lookup yields CDR1 SGHTA and CDR2 FQGNSA. The CDR3 DNA reads as TGTGCCAGCAGCTTAGTACAGGGGGTCCCTGAAGCTTTCTTT. Its protein is CASSLVQGVPEAFF.

The chain is built from TRBV11-2 and TRBJ2-3, with TRBD2 matching 14 bases. The CDR3 is 19 residues long. J lost 6 bases, V lost 0 bases, and 11 bases had no gene match. CDR1 and CDR2 from the germline V gene are SGHAT and FQNNGV. CDR3 region: CASSLDDRMGLAGDDTQYF. In nucleotides, the CDR3 is TGTGCCAGCAGCTTAGACGACAGGATGGGACTAGCGGGAGACGATACGCAGTATTTT.

This clone was seen more than once but under ten times. The V call is TRBV19, the J call TRBJ1-5; TRBD1 might be the D (5 bases). V shed 1 base and J shed 1 base, with 17 bases lying between them. This CDR3 has 18 residues. Germline V CDR1 and CDR2: LNHDA, SQIVND (reference sequence). This chain's CDR3 is CASSIGRGQGRSNQPQHF. As DNA, the CDR3 is TGTGCCAGTAGTATAGGCCGTGGGCAGGGCCGGAGCAATCAGCCCCAGCATTTT.

J is TRBJ2-7 and V is TRBV7-9; D possibly corresponds to TRBD2 (6 bases). V lost 5 bases to trimming and J lost 5 bases, with 19 bases between them. The CDR3 has 15 amino acids. Germline V lookup: CDR1 SEHNR, CDR2 FQNEAQ (reference sequence). CDR3 protein: CASSILRDSPHEQYF. CDR3 DNA: TGTGCCAGCAGCATACTCCGGGACTCCCCCCACGAGCAGTACTTC.

The chain links TRBV5-1 to TRBJ2-7, with TRBD2 matching 14 bases. After removal of 5 bases from V and 0 bases from J, the junction contained 16 bases not matched to a gene. CDR1 and CDR2 (germline): SGHRS, YFSETQ. The CDR3 totals 20 residues. This chain's CDR3 is CASRVGTSGGRLYSSYEQYF. DNA for the CDR3: TGCGCCAGCAGGGTCGGGACTAGCGGGGGTCGGTTATACAGCTCCTACGAGCAGTACTTC.

V usage is TRBV10-3 and J usage is TRBJ2-7, with 11 bases lining up with TRBD2. The trim removed 7 bases at V and 2 bases at J, leaving 4 bases unmatched. Germline V gene data show CDR1 as ENHRY and CDR2 as SYGVKD. This CDR3 is built from 14 residues. The CDR3 bases are TGTGCCATCACTCAGACTAGCGGGGCCTACGAGCAGTACTTC. It codes for CAITQTSGAYEQYF.

This clone has just one count. The rearrangement uses TRBV28 and TRBJ2-7, with a weak D call TRBD2 (5 bases). The V gene lost 2 bases and the J gene lost 1 base, with 9 bases spanning the gap. The CDR3 sequence is 14 residues long. Germline values: CDR1 MDHEN, CDR2 SYDVKM. The CDR3 protein is CASSLAGPSYEQYF. CDR3 nucleotide sequence: TGTGCCAGCAGTTTAGCGGGTCCTTCCTACGAGCAGTACTTC.

The gene calls are TRBV11-2 and TRBJ1-2; D unclear. The germline CDR1 and CDR2 sequences are SGHAT and FQNNGV. CDR3 length equals 14 residues. V lost 5 bases to trimming and J lost 8 bases, with 18 bases between them. CDR3 protein: CASSLTERTGGYTF. Here the CDR3 DNA reads TGTGCCAGCAGCCTAACCGAAAGGACGGGGGGCTACACCTTC.

This clone was observed once. V usage is TRBV9 and J usage is TRBJ2-1, with D possibly matching TRBD2 (6 bases). V was shortened by 0 bases and J by 6 bases, with 16 bases between the two germline ends. The length of the CDR3 is 16 residues. Per the germline V gene, CDR1 is SGDLS and CDR2 is YYNGEE. The CDR3 region is CASSVDPTSRRNEQFF. As DNA, the CDR3 is TGTGCCAGCAGCGTAGACCCCACTAGCCGCCGCAATGAGCAGTTCTTC.

This clone was seen a few times. The gene calls are TRBV11-2 and TRBJ2-2, with D hard to call. In germline, CDR1 is SGHAT, CDR2 FQNNGV. This CDR3 has 15 residues. V was cut by 2 bases and J by 2 bases, with 9 bases left in between. CDR3 in DNA: TGTGCCAGCAGCTTAATTGCCTCCAACACCGGGGAGCTGTTTTTT. Translation gives CASSLIASNTGELFF.

The chain couples TRBV6-5 to TRBJ1-5; no firm D call. Between the trimmed V and J ends, which lost 5 bases and 5 bases, there was a span of 10 bases. Germline loops: CDR1 MNHEY, CDR2 SVGAGI. There are 13 residues in the CDR3. This CDR3 reads CASSEWVYQPQHF. DNA for the CDR3: TGTGCCAGCAGTGAATGGGTGTATCAGCCCCAGCATTTT.

This clone was seen more than once but under ten times. The rearrangement joins TRBV5-1 to TRBJ2-5; a possible D gene is TRBD1 (6 bases). Trimming removed 1 base from V and 5 bases from J, with 12 bases in between. Germline-derived CDR1 and CDR2 are SGHRS and YFSETQ. The length of the CDR3 is 14 residues. CDR3 sequence (DNA): TGCGCCAGCAGCTTGAAGGGCCAGGGGGAGACCCAGTACTTC. This encodes CASSLKGQGETQYF.

The chain employs TRBV19 and TRBJ2-2; D gene uncertain. Germline V gives CDR1 LNHDA, CDR2 SQIVND (reference sequence). The CDR3 has 15 amino acids. Between the trimmed V and J ends, which lost 6 bases and 0 bases, there was a span of 11 bases. The CDR3 coding sequence is TGTGCCAGTAGAGTGGGGTTCGCGAACACCGGGGAGCTGTTTTTT. Translated: CASRVGFANTGELFF.

This chain uses TRBV7-9 with TRBJ2-5; D possibly matches TRBD1 or TRBD2 (5 bases each). Trimming stripped 5 bases from V and 11 bases from J, with 12 bases between. The CDR3 spans 11 residues. Germline V gene sequence: CDR1 SEHNR, CDR2 FQNEAQ (reference sequence). Here the CDR3 reads CASSPGGGQYF. The CDR3 bases are TGTGCCAGCAGCCCGGGTGGGGGACAGTACTTC.

A word on this clone: The same CDR3 also results from other DNA sequences found in this sample. This rearrangement joins TRBV7-2 to TRBJ1-2, with 8 bases identical to TRBD1. Germline values: CDR1 SGHTA, CDR2 FQGNSA. J gave up 8 bases and V 1 base, and 9 bases lay outside the gene matches. This CDR3 spans 15 amino acids. For the CDR3, the DNA is TGTGCCAGCAGCTTAGTCCAGGGGGCTCGGTGGGGCTACACCTTC. Its translation is CASSLVQGARWGYTF.